This TCR beta chain was recovered during a study of CD8 T cells in Susac syndrome. Germline V CDR1 and CDR2: DFQATT, SNEGSKA (reference sequence). The CDR3 spans 17 residues. With 2 bases removed from V and 2 bases from J, the gap between germline ends came to 21 bases. TEMRA cells were enriched by FACS, while CD8+ and CD4+ T cells were obtained through a negative isolation that was performed magnetically. Random hexamers served to reverse transcribe roughly 0.45 to 1 ug RNA. Multiplex immunoSEQ PCR targeted 54 Vbeta and 13 Jbeta TCR beta segments. Each CDR3 protein gets one entry after TCRdb re-called the immunoSEQ multiplex PCR reads with MiXCR. The sample records under 550,000 distinct CDR3 sequences, approximately 85% being singletons.

The V and J genes are TRBV20-1 and TRBJ2-5; maybe TRBD2 (6 bases). Source material: CD8+ T cells from PBMCs. The clonotype originates from a human donor with multiple sclerosis. The CDR3 loop reads CSARTLFNGTPQETQYF. CDR3 DNA: TGCAGTGCTAGAACCCTCTTTAACGGGACTCCTCAAGAGACCCAGTACTTC.